What follows are 6 T cell receptor beta chains derived from one specimen sequenced in a study of molecular identifiers for immune sequencing clone quantification (dated by TCRdb to the late 2010s). Libraries were prepared through PCR. For sequencing, a NextSeq 500 was employed. The public reads were run again by TCRdb, first through fastp at Q25 and then through MiXCR, and only productive beta chains were kept. Each CDR3 protein appears once, grouped with its most common genes and DNA. For this sample there are 490,000 or so distinct CDR3 sequences; about 25% appear just once. Around 0.8% of the sample rests with the top ten. Material for sequencing was naive CD8+ T cells from blood, with Jurkat cell RNA spiked in. Reading the label with the study, this specimen's cell subset or site is: FACS-sorted CD8+CD4-CCR7+CD45RA+ naive T cells. The source of these receptors is a human donor in good health. Some libraries in this study had Jurkat cell RNA spiked in.

At least ten counts were recorded for this clonotype. The chain employs TRBV29-1 and TRBJ2-3; 9 bases match TRBD2. The junction had 6 bases not matched to a gene; V was cut back by 3 bases and J by 2 bases. The CDR3 runs 15 residues. The germline CDR1 and CDR2 sequences are SQVTM and ANQGSEA. As DNA, the CDR3 is TGCAGCGTTGATTCTAGCGGGAAATTCACAGATACGCAGTATTTT. This gives the protein CSVDSSGKFTDTQYF.

This clonotype was detected a few times. The J gene is TRBJ2-7, the V gene TRBV20-1, with D possibly matching TRBD1 (6 bases). The CDR3 loop spans 15 amino acids. Germline CDR1 and CDR2: DFQATT and SNEGSKA (reference sequence). V was clipped by 0 bases and J by 3 bases, with 15 bases between them. The CDR3, as DNA: TGCAGTGCTAGAGATCTTCTCGGACAGAGCTACGAGCAGTACTTC. Translating gives CSARDLLGQSYEQYF.

This clonotype showed up many times. V usage is TRBV20-1 and J usage is TRBJ2-7; 7 positions agree with TRBD2. CDR3 length: 14 amino acids. Trimming took 1 base from V and 2 from J; bases not matched to a gene: 5. Germline CDR1 reads DFQATT; CDR2 reads SNEGSKA (reference sequence). Here the CDR3 reads CSARGSGRAYEQYF. The CDR3 DNA follows: TGCAGTGCTAGAGGGTCTGGGAGGGCCTACGAGCAGTACTTC.

Of note for this clonotype: Given the absence of the conserved phenylalanine or tryptophan at the CDR3 end, a read error is likely. The CDR3 reads CASSYPGQGGPDEQYS. DNA of the CDR3: TGTGCCAGCAGTTACCCCGGACAGGGCGGGCCAGACGAGCAGTACTCC. The genes are TRBV6-2 or TRBV6-3 and TRBJ2-7; TRBD1 matches 8 bases. The CDR3 totals 16 residues. Germline lookup yields CDR1 MNHEY and CDR2 SVGEGT. Losses at the gene ends were 2 bases for V and 5 bases for J; bases not matched to a gene: 11.

This clonotype was detected ten times or more. This chain uses TRBV29-1 with TRBJ2-6; either TRBD1 or TRBD2 may fit D (5 bases each). This CDR3 is 16 amino acids long. CDR1 and CDR2 (germline): SQVTM, ANQGSEA. Trimming left V 1 base short and J 0 bases short, with 10 bases between. The CDR3: CSVEGDVNSGANVLTF. The CDR3 DNA reads TGCAGCGTTGAAGGGGACGTGAACTCTGGGGCCAACGTCCTGACTTTC.

Only a few counts were recorded for this clonotype. The V call is TRBV5-3, the J call TRBJ1-4, with 7 bases fitting TRBD1. TRBV5-3 is an ORF, with its function uncertain. The J segment lost 4 bases and the V segment lost 8 bases, leaving 8 bases of the junction unmatched. The CDR3 covers 14 residues. Written as DNA, the CDR3 is TGTGCCAGCAGCGAGGACAGGAATAATGAAAAACTGTTTTTT. Translated, it gives CASSEDRNNEKLFF.